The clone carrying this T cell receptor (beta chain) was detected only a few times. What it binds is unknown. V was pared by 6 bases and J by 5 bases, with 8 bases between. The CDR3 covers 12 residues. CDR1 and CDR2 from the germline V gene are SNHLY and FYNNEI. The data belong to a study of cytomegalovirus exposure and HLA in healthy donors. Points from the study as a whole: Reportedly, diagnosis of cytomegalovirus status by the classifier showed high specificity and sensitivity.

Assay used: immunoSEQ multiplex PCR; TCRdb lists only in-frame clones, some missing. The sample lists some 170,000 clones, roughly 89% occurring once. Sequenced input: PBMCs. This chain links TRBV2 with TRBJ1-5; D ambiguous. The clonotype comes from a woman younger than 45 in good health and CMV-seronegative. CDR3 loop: CASSPGDQPQHF. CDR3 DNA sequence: TGTGCCAGCAGCCCCGGAGATCAGCCCCAGCATTTT.